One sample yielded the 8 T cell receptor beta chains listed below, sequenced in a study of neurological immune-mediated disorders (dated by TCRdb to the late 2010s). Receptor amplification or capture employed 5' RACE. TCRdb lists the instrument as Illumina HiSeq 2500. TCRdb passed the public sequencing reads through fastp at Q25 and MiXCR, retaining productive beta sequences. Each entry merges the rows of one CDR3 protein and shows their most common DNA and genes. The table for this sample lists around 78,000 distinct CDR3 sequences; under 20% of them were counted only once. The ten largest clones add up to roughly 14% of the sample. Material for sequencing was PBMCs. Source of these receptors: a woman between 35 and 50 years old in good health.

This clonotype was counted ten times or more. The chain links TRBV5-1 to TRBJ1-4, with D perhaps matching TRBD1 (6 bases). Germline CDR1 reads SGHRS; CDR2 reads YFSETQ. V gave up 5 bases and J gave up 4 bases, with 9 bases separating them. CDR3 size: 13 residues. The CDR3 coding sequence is TGCGCCAGCAGTTCAGGGGTTAATGAAAAACTGTTTTTT. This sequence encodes CASSSGVNEKLFF.

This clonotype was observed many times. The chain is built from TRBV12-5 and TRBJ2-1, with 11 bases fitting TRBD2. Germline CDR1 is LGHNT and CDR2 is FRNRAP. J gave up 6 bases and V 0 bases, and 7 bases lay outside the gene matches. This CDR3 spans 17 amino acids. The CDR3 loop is CASGLVPSSGGFNEQFF. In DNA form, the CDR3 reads TGTGCTAGTGGTTTGGTTCCATCTAGCGGGGGGTTCAATGAGCAGTTCTTC.

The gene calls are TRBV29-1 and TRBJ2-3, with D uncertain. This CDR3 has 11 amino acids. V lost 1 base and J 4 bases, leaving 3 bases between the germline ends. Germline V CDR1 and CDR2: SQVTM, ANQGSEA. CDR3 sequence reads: CSVEAPDTQYF. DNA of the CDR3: TGCAGCGTTGAAGCCCCAGATACGCAGTATTTT.

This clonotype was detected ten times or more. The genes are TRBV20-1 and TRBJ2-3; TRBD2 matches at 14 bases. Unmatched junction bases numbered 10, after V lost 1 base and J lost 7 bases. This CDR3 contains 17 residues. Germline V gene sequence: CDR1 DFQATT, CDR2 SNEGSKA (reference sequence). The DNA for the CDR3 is TGCAGTGCTAGAGTCCGGACTAGCGGGGGGCTCCTTAATACGCAGTATTTT. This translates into CSARVRTSGGLLNTQYF.

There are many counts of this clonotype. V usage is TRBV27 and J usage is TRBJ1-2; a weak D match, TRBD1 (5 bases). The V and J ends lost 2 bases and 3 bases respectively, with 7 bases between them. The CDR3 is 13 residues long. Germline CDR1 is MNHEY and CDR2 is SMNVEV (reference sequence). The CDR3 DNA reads TGTGCCAGCAGTTTAAGGGGTGACTATGGCTACACCTTC. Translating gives CASSLRGDYGYTF.

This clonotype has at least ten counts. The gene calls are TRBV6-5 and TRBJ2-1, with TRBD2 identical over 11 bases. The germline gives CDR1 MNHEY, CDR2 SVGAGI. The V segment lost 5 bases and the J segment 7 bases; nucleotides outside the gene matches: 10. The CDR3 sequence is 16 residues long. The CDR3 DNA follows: TGTGCCAGCAGTGGCGAGACTAGCGGGGTAAGAAATGAGCAGTTCTTC. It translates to CASSGETSGVRNEQFF.

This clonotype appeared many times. CDR3 bases: TGTGCCAGCAGCTTGGACAGTTCCATGAACACTGAAGCTTTCTTT. Translating it yields CASSLDSSMNTEAFF. This rearrangement joins TRBV7-2 to TRBJ1-1, with D tentatively TRBD1 (6 bases). Trimming cost V 3 bases and J 0 bases, with 11 bases left between them. There are 15 residues in the CDR3. The germline gives CDR1 SGHTA, CDR2 FQGNSA. Full variable domain (remainder filled in from reference TRBV7-2 and TRBJ1-1): GAGVSQSPSNKVTEKGKDVELRCDPISGHTALYWYRQSLGQGLEFLIYFQGNSAPDKSGLPSDRFSAERTGGSVSTLTIQRTQQEDSAVYLCASSLDSSMNTEAFFGQGTRLTVV.

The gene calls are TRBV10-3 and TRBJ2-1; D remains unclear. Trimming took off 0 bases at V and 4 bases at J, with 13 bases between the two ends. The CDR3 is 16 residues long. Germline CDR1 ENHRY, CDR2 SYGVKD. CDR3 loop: CAISESSVPPYNEQFF. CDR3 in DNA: TGTGCCATCAGTGAGTCGTCGGTTCCGCCGTACAATGAGCAGTTCTTC.